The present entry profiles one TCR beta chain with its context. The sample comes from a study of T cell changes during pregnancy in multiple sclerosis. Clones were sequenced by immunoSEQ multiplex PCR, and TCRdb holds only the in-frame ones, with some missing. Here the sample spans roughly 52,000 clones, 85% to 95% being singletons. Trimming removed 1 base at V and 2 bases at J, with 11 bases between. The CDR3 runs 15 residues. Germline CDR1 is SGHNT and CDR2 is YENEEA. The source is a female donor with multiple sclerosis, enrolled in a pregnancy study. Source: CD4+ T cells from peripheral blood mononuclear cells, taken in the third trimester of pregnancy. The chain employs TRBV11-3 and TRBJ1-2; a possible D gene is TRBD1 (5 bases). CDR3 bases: TGTGCCAGCAGCTTAGTTAAGGGGCGCAACTATGGCTACACCTTC. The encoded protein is CASSLVKGRNYGYTF.